This TCR beta chain originates from a study of beta chain features in type 1 diabetes. General study points: Shorter templates may be favored by PCR, equally so in patients and controls. Highly expressing activated T cells could be over-counted with a cDNA template.

The CDR3 spans 12 residues. With V trimmed by 6 bases and J by 4 bases, 5 bases remained unmatched. Germline V gene sequence: CDR1 SQVTM, CDR2 ANQGSEA. The study reverse transcribed the entire isolated RNA, so it sequenced expressed TCRB transcripts. Produced via immunoSEQ multiplex PCR; TCRdb's table is partial and in-frame only. This sample has hundreds of thousands of clones, with roughly an eighth found just once. This clone was counted many times. Antigen: not known. Donors contributed one heparinised blood draw apiece, averaging about 110 mL. This chain links TRBV29-1 with TRBJ2-7; TRBD1 matches 8 bases. Sequenced sample: naive CD4+ T cells from blood. This TCR came from a middle-aged woman in good health. CDR3 DNA: TGCAGCGTGAGGACAGGGAGTTACGAGCAGTACTTC. Encoded protein: CSVRTGSYEQYF.